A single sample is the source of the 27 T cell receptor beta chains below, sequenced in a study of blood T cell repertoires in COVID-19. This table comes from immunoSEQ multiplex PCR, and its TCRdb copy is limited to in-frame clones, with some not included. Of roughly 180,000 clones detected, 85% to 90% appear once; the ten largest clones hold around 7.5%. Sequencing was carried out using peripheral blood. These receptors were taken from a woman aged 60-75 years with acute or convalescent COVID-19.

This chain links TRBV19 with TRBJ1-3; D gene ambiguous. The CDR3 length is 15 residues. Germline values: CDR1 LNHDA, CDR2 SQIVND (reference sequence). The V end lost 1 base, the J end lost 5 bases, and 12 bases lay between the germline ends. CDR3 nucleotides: TGTGCCAGTAGTATAGCCGGCACCAGGAGAAACACCATATATTTT. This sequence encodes CASSIAGTRRNTIYF.

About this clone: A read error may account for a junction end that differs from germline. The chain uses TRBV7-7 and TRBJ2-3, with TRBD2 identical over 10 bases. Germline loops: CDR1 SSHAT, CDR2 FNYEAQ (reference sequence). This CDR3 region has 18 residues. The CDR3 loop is CASSYLGGASGRADTQYF. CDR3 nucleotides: TGTGCTAGCAGCTACCTAGGGGGGGCGAGCGGGAGGGCAGATACGCAGTATTTT.

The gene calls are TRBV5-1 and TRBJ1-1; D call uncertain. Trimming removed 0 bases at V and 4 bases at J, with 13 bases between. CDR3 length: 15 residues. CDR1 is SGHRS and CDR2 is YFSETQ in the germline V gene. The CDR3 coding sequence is TGCGCCAGCAGCTTGGAGGTAGGAGGGTTCACTGAAGCTTTCTTT. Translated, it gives CASSLEVGGFTEAFF.

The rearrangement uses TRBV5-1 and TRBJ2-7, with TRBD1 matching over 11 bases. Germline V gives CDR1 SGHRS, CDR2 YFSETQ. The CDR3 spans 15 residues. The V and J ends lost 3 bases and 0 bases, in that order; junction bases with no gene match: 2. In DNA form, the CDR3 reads TGCGCCAGCAGCTGGGGGACAGGGGGCTCCTACGAGCAGTACGTC. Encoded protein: CASSWGTGGSYEQYV.

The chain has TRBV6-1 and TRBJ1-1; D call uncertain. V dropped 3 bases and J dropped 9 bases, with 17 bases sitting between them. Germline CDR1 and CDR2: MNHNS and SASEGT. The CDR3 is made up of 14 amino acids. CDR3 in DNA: TGTGCCAGCAGTGATATCCACCGATACACGAAAGCTTTCTTT. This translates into CASSDIHRYTKAFF.

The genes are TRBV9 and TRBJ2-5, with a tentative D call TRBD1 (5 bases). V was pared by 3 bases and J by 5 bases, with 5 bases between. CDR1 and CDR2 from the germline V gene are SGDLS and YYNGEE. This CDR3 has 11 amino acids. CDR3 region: CASSDRETQYF. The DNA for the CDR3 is TGTGCCAGCAGCGACAGGGAGACCCAGTACTTC.

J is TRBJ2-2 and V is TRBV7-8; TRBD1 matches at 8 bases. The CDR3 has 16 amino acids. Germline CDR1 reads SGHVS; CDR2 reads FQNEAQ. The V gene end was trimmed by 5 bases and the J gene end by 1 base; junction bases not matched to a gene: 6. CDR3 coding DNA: TGTGCCAGCAGCACCCGGACAGGGATGAACACCGGGGAGCTGTTTTTT. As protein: CASSTRTGMNTGELFF.

CDR3 in amino acids: CATHSRGDQPQHF. CDR3 DNA sequence: TGTGCCACACACAGCAGGGGTGATCAGCCCCAGCATTTT. The V gene is TRBV10-3, the J gene TRBJ1-5, with a weak D call TRBD1 (6 bases). Per germline, CDR1 ENHRY and CDR2 SYGVKD. The CDR3 totals 13 residues. Trimming pared 10 bases from V and 5 bases from J, leaving 15 bases between.

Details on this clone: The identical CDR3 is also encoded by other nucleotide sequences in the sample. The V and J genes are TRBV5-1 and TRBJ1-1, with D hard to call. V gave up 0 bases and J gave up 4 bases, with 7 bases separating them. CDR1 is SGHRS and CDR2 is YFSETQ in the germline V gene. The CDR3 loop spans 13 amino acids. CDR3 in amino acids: CASSLVVGTEAFF. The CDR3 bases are TGCGCCAGCAGCTTGGTAGTTGGCACTGAAGCTTTCTTT.

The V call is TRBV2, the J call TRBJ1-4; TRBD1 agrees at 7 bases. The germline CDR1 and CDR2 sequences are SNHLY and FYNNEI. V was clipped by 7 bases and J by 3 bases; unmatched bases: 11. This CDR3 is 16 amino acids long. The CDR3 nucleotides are TGTGCCAGCACAAAGGACAGGCCCTCTCCTAATGAAAAACTGTTTTTT. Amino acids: CASTKDRPSPNEKLFF.

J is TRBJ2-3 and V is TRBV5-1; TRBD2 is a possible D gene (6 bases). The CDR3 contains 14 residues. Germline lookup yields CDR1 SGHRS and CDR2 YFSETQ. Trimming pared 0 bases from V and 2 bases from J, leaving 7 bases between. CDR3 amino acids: CASSLGGVTDTQYF. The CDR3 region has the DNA TGCGCCAGCAGCTTGGGCGGGGTCACAGATACGCAGTATTTT.

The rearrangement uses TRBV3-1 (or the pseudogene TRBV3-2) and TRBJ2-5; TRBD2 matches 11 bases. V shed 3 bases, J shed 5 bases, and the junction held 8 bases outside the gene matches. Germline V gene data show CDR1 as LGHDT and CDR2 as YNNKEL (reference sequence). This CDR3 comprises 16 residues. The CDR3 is CASSHRLAGSRETQYF. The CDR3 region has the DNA TGTGCCAGCAGCCACCGACTAGCGGGGTCTCGGGAGACCCAGTACTTC.

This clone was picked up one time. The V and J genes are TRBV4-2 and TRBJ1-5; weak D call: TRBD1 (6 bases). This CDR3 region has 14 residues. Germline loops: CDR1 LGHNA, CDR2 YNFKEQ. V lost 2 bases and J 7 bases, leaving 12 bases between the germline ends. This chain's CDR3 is CASSQRRGHQPQHF. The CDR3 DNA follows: TGTGCCAGCAGCCAACGCAGGGGTCACCAGCCCCAGCATTTT.

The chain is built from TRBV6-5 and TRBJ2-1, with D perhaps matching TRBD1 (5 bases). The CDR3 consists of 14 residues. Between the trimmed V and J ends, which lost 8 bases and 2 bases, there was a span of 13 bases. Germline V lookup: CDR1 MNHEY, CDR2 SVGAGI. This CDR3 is CASQIDRTYNEQFF. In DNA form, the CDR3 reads TGTGCCAGCCAGATAGACAGAACCTACAATGAGCAGTTCTTC.

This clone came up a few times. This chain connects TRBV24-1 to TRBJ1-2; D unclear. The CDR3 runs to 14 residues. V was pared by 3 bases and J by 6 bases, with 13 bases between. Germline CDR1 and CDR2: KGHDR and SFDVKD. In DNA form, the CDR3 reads TGTGCCACCAGTGATCCCAAGATGGCTGATGGCTACACCTTC. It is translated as CATSDPKMADGYTF.

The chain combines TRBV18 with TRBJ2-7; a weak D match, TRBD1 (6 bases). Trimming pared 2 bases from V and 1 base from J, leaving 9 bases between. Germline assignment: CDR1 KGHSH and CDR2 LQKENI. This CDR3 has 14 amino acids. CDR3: CASSPRGFSYEQYF. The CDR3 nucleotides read TGTGCCAGCTCACCAAGGGGGTTTTCCTACGAGCAGTACTTC.

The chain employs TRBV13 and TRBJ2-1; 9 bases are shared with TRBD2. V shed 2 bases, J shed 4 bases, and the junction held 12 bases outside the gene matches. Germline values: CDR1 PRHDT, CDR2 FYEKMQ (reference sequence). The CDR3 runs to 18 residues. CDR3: CASSLTLQIAGGYNEQFF. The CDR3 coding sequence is TGTGCCAGCAGCTTAACACTCCAGATCGCGGGAGGGTACAATGAGCAGTTCTTC.

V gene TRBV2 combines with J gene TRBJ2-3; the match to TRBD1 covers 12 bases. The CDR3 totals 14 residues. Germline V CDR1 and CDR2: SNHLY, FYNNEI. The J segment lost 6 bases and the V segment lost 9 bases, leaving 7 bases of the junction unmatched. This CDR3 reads CARGDRGREDTQYF. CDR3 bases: TGTGCCAGGGGGGACAGGGGGCGCGAGGATACGCAGTATTTT. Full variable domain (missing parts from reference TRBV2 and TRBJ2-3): EPEVTQTPSHQVTQMGQEVILRCVPISNHLYFYWYRQILGQKVEFLVSFYNNEISEKSEIFDDQFSVERPDGSNFTLKIRSTKLEDSAMYFCARGDRGREDTQYFGPGTRLTVL.

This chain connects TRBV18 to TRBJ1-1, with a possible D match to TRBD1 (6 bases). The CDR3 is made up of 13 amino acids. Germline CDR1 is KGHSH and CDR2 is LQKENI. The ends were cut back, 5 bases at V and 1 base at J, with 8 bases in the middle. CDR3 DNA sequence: TGTGCCAGCTCATCGGGACAGAACACTGAAGCTTTCTTT. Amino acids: CASSSGQNTEAFF.

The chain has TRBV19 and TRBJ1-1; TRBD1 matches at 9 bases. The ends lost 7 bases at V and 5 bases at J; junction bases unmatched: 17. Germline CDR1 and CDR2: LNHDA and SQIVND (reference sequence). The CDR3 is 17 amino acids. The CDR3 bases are TGTGCCAGTAAGGGCCTCCTAGGGACAGGGTCGAGGACTGAAGCTTTCTTT. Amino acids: CASKGLLGTGSRTEAFF. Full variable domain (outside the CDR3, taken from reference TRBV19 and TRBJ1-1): DGGITQSPKYLFRKEGQNVTLSCEQNLNHDAMYWYRQDPGQGLRLIYYSQIVNDFQKGDIAEGYSVSREKKESFPLTVTSAQKNPTAFYLCASKGLLGTGSRTEAFFGQGTRLTVV.

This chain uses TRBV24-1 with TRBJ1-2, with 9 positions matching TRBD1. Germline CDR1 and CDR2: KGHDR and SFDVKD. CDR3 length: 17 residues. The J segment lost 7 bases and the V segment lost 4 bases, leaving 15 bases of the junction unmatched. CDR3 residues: CATSDKDTGGALSGYTF. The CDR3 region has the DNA TGTGCCACCAGTGACAAAGACACAGGGGGCGCTTTATCTGGCTACACCTTC.

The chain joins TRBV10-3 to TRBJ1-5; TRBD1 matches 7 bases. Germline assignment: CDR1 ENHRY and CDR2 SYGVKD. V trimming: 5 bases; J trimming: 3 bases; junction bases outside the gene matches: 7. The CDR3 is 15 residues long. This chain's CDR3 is CAISPKGTANQPQHF. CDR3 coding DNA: TGTGCCATCAGTCCTAAGGGGACAGCCAATCAGCCCCAGCATTTT.

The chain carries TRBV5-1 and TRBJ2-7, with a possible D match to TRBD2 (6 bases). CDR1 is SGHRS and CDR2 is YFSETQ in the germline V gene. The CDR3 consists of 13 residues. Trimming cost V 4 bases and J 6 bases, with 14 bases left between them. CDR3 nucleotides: TGCGCCAGCAGCCCCTTTGGAGGGACCGAGCAGTACTTC. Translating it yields CASSPFGGTEQYF.

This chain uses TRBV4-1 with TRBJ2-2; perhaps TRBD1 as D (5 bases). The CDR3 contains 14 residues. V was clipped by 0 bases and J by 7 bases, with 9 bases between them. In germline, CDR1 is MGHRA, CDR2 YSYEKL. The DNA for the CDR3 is TGCGCCAGCAGCCAAGAAGTCCAGGGCGGGGAGCTGTTTTTT. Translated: CASSQEVQGGELFF.

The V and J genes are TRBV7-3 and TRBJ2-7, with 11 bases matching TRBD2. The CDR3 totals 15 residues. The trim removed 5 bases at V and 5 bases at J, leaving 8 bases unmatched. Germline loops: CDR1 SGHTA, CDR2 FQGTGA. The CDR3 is CASSPRLAGINEQYF. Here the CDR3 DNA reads TGTGCCAGCAGCCCCCGACTAGCGGGAATCAACGAGCAGTACTTC.

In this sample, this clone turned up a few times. The CDR3 DNA reads TGTGCCAGCAGCCTCGGACTAGCGGGAGGCTATGAGCAGTTCTTC. It is translated as CASSLGLAGGYEQFF. The V call is TRBV13, the J call TRBJ2-1; TRBD2 matches at 14 bases. Trimming at V came to 5 bases and at J to 8 bases, leaving 5 bases not matched to a gene. This CDR3 is built from 15 residues. Germline-derived CDR1 and CDR2 are PRHDT and FYEKMQ (reference sequence). Based on the CDR3 plus reference TRBV13 and TRBJ2-1, the full variable domain is AAGVIQSPRHLIKEKRETATLKCYPIPRHDTVYWYQQGPGQDPQFLISFYEKMQSDKGSIPDRFSAQQFSDYHSELNMSSLELGDSALYFCASSLGLAGGYEQFFGPGTRLTVL.

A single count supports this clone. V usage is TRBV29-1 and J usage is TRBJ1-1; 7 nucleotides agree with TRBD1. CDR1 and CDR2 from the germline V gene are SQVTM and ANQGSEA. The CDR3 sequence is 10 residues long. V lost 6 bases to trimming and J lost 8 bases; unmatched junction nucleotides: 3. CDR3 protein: CSVGTVEAFF. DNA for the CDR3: TGCAGCGTAGGGACAGTAGAAGCTTTCTTT.